This paragraph covers one T cell receptor beta chain sequence. Trimming cost V 5 bases and J 3 bases, with 22 bases left between them. The CDR3 runs 17 residues. Germline CDR1 SGHKS, CDR2 YYEKEE (reference sequence). The data originate from a study of shared clonotypes between healthy human individuals. Clones were sequenced by immunoSEQ multiplex PCR, and TCRdb holds only the in-frame ones, with some missing. This table holds roughly 2.4 million clones, approximately 96% found once. The rearrangement links TRBV5-5 to TRBJ2-3; D is unclear. This TCR was sampled from a young man in good health. The sequencing sample was made of naive CD4+ T cells sorted from blood. Subset reported: CD45RA+ positively selected. This CDR3 is CASSEVPLGGWTDTQYF. CDR3 coding DNA: TGTGCCAGCAGTGAAGTGCCCCTAGGTGGCTGGACAGATACGCAGTATTTT. The variable domain in full, with the rest retrieved from reference TRBV5-5 and TRBJ2-3, is DAGVTQSPTHLIKTRGQQVTLRCSPISGHKSVSWYQQVLGQGPQFIFQYYEKEERGRGNFPDRFSARQFPNYSSELNVNALLLGDSALYLCASSEVPLGGWTDTQYFGPGTRLTVL.